The present T cell receptor (beta chain) was sequenced within a study of cytomegalovirus exposure and HLA in healthy donors. Vbeta (60) and Jbeta (13) primers were used in the PCR. Here immunoSEQ multiplex PCR was the method, and the copy in TCRdb shows in-frame clones only, minus some. The sample yields 100,000 or so clones, approximately 85% seen once. Findings of the study overall: For TCR beta chains, V- and J-gene trimming was later linked to a missense DCLRE1C variant. Many donors carried some public TCRs, although rarity characterized most TCR sequences.

The germline CDR1 and CDR2 sequences are MNHEY and SVGAGI. The V gene end was trimmed by 0 bases and the J gene end by 4 bases; junction bases not matched to a gene: 5. This CDR3 region has 15 residues. Regarding this clone: Its antigen is still unknown.

This chain links TRBV6-5 with TRBJ1-1, with TRBD1 matching over 7 bases. Sequenced sample: PBMCs. This TCR was recovered from a young man in good health and CMV-seronegative. The CDR3 loop is CASSYSGGVSTEAFF. In nucleotides, the CDR3 is TGTGCCAGCAGTTACTCAGGGGGCGTCTCCACTGAAGCTTTCTTT.